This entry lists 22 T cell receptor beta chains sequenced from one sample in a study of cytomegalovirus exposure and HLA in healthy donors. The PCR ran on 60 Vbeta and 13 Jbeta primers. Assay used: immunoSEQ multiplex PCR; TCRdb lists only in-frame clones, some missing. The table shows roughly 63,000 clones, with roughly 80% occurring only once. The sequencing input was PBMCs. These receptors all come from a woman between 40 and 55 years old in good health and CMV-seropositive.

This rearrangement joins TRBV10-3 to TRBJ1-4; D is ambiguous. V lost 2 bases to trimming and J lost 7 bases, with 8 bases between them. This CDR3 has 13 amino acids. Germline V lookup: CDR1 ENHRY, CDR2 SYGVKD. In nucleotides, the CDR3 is TGTGCCATCAGTGAGCCTAGAAGTGAAAAACTGTTTTTT. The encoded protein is CAISEPRSEKLFF.

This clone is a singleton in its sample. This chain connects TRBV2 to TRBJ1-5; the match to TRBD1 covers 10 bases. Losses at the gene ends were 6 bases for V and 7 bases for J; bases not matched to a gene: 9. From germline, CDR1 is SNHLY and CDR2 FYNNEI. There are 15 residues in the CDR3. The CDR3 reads CASRGPGQGNQPQHF. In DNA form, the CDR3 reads TGTGCCAGCAGGGGACCGGGACAGGGGAACCAGCCCCAGCATTTT.

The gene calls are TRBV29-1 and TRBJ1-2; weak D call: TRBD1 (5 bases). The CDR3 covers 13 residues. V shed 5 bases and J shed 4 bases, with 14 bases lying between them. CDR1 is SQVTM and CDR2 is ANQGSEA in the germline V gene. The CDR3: CSVFVGVGYGYTF. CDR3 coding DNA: TGCAGCGTTTTCGTAGGGGTTGGCTATGGCTACACCTTC.

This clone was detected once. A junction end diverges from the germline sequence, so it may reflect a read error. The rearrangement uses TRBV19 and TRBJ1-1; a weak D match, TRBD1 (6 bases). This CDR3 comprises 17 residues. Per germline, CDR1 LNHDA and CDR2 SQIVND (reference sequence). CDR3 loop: CAGSTTRTALLRAEAFF. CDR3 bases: TGTGCCGGTAGTACAACACGGACAGCCCTTCTAAGAGCTGAAGCTTTCTTT.

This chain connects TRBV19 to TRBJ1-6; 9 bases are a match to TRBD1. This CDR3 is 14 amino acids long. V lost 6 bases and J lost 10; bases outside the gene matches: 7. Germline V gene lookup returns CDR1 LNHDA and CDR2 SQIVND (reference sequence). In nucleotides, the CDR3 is TGTGCCAGTAGCCCGGACAGGGGATCCTCACCCCTCCACTTT. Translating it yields CASSPDRGSSPLHF.

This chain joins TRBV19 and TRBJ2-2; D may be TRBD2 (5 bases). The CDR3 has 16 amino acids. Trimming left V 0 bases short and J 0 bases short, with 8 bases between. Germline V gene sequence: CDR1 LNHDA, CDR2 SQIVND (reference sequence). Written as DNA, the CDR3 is TGTGCCAGTAGTATAGAAGAGGGCCCGAACACCGGGGAGCTGTTTTTT. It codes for CASSIEEGPNTGELFF. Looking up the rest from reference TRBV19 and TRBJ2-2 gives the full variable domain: DGGITQSPKYLFRKEGQNVTLSCEQNLNHDAMYWYRQDPGQGLRLIYYSQIVNDFQKGDIAEGYSVSREKKESFPLTVTSAQKNPTAFYLCASSIEEGPNTGELFFGEGSRLTVL.

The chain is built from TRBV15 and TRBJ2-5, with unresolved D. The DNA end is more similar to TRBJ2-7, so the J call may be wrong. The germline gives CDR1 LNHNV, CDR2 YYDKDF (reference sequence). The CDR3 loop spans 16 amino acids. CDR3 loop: CATSSLQDTVSYEQYF. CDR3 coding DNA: TGTGCCACCAGCAGTCTCCAAGACACCGTCAGTTACGAGCAGTACTTC.

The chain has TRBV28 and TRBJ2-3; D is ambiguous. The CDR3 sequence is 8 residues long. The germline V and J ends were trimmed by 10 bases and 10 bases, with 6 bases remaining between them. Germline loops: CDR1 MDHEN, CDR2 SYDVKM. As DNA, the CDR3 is TGTGCCACCCAATCGCAGTATTTT. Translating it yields CATQSQYF.

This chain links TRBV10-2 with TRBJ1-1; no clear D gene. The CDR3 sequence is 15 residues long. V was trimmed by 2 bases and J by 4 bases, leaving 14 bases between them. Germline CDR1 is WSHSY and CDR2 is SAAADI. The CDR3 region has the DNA TGCGCCAGCAGTGAGCTAGAAAGAGGGTCCACTGAAGCTTTCTTT. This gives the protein CASSELERGSTEAFF.

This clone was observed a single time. CDR3 coding DNA: TGTGCCTGGGAGGTCGATAGCAATCAGCCCCAGCATTTT. Its translation is CAWEVDSNQPQHF. The rearrangement uses TRBV30 and TRBJ1-5; D unresolved. The CDR3 contains 13 residues. V lost 5 bases and J lost 0, with 8 bases in between. CDR1 and CDR2 from the germline V gene are GTSNPN and SVGIG (reference sequence).

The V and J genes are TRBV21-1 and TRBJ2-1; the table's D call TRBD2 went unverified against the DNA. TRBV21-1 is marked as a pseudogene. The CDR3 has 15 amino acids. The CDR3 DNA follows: TGTGCCGGCCCAAAAACGCGGGGGGGCCTGAGGTCGCAGTTCTTC. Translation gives CAGPKTRGGLRSQFF.

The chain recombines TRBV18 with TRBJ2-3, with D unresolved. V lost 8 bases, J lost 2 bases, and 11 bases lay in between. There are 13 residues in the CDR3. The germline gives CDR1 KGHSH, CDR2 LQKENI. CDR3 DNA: TGTGCCAGCCTAGACCTTCTCACAGATACGCAGTATTTT. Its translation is CASLDLLTDTQYF.

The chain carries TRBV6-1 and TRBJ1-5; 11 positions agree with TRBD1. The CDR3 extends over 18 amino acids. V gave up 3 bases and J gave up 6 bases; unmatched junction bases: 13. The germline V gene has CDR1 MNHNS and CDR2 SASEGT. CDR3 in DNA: TGTGCCAGCAGTGACACGGACAGGGGGCAAAGGAGCGGTCAGCCCCAGCATTTT. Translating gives CASSDTDRGQRSGQPQHF.

The CDR3 nucleotides read TGTGCCAGCGACAGGGGGCGTCTACAGGGCAATCAGCCCCAGCATTTT. As protein: CASDRGRLQGNQPQHF. The V and J genes are TRBV19 and TRBJ1-5; 10 bases are shared with TRBD1. The CDR3 covers 16 residues. The J segment lost 2 bases and the V segment lost 9 bases, leaving 10 bases of the junction unmatched. CDR1 and CDR2 from the germline V gene are LNHDA and SQIVND (reference sequence). Full variable domain (missing parts from reference TRBV19 and TRBJ1-5): DGGITQSPKYLFRKEGQNVTLSCEQNLNHDAMYWYRQDPGQGLRLIYYSQIVNDFQKGDIAEGYSVSREKKESFPLTVTSAQKNPTAFYLCASDRGRLQGNQPQHFGDGTRLSIL.

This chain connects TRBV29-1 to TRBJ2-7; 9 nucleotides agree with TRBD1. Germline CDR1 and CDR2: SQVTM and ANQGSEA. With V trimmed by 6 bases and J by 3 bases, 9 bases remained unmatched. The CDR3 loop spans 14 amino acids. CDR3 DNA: TGCAGCGTCGCCGGGACAGGGATCAGCTACGAGCAGTACTTC. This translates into CSVAGTGISYEQYF.

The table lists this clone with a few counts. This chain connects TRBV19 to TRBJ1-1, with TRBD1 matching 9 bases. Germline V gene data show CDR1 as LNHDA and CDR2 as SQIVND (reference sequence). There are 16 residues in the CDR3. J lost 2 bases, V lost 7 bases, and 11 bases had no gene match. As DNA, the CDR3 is TGTGCCAGTACCCGACAGGGGGTATCGATTAACACTGAAGCTTTCTTT. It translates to CASTRQGVSINTEAFF.

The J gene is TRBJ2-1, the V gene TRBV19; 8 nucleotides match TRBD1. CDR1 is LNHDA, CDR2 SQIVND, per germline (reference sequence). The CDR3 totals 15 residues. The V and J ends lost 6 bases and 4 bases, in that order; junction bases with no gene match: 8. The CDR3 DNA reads TGTGCCAGTAGATCAGGGACAGGACCTTACAATGAGCAGTTCTTC. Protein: CASRSGTGPYNEQFF.

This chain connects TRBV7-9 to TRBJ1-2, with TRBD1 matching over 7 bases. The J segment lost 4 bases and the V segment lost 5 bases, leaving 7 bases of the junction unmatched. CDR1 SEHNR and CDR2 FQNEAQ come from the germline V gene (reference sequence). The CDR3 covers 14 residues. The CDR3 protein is CASSPQGIGYGYTF. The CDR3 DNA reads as TGTGCCAGCAGCCCACAGGGGATAGGCTATGGCTACACCTTC.

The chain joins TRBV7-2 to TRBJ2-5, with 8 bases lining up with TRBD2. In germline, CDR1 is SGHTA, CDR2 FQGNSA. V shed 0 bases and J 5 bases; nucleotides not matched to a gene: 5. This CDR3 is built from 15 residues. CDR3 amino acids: CASSLAAGGFETQYF. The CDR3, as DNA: TGTGCCAGCAGCTTAGCCGCGGGGGGTTTTGAGACCCAGTACTTC.

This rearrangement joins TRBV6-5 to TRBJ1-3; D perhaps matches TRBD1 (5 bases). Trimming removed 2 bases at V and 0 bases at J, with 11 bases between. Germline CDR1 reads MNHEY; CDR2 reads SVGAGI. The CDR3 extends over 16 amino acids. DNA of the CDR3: TGTGCCAGCAGTTACGCTCAGGGAAACTCTGGAAACACCATATATTTT. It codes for CASSYAQGNSGNTIYF.

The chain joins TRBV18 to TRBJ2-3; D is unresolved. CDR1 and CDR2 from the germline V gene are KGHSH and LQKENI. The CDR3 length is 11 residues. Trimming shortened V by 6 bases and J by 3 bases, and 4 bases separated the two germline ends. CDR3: CASSKTDTQYF. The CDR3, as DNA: TGTGCCAGCTCCAAAACAGATACGCAGTATTTT.

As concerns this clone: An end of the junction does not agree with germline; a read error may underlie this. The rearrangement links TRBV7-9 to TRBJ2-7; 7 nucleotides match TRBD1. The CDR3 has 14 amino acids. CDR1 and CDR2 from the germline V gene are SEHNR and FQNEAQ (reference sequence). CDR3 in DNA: TGTTCCAGCAGCTCCGGACAGGTATCGGGCGAGCAGTACTTC. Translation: CSSSSGQVSGEQYF.